The 23 T cell receptor beta chains below all came from one sample that was sequenced in a study of T cells in Graves' hyperthyroidism and ophthalmopathy. TCR beta CDR3 regions were amplified from RNA transcripts. A set of HTBI primers served as the primers for a first-round RT-PCR of the TCR CDR3. TCRdb used MiXCR to reprocess the multiplex PCR reads, holding one entry per CDR3 protein. The sample shows approximately 430,000 distinct CDR3 sequences, about 15% of them seen only once. Material: blood. These receptors were collected from a woman aged 18-29 years with Graves' hyperthyroidism.

This clonotype was seen at least ten times. The V gene is TRBV2, the J gene TRBJ1-2, with D uncertain. V lost 3 bases, J lost 4 bases, and 18 bases lay in between. CDR3 length equals 16 residues. Germline CDR1 SNHLY, CDR2 FYNNEI. CDR3 bases: TGTGCCAGCAGTGAGACGCGGGTAGGACTGCCCTATGGCTACACCTTC. Residues: CASSETRVGLPYGYTF.

The table lists this clonotype with many counts. The chain joins TRBV7-3 to TRBJ2-1; D call uncertain. The CDR3 consists of 13 residues. V was clipped by 0 bases and J by 8 bases, with 8 bases between them. The germline gives CDR1 SGHTA, CDR2 FQGTGA. The CDR3 DNA reads TGTGCCAGCAGCTTAACAGAAAAGCATGAGCAGTTCTTC. Its translation: CASSLTEKHEQFF.

This clonotype was counted many times. This rearrangement joins TRBV24-1 to TRBJ2-7, with no clear D. The CDR3 consists of 15 residues. Germline lookup yields CDR1 KGHDR and CDR2 SFDVKD. V was shortened by 4 bases and J by 2 bases, with 14 bases between the two germline ends. CDR3 region: CATSDATVPTYEQYF. Here the CDR3 DNA reads TGTGCCACCAGTGACGCCACGGTTCCTACCTACGAGCAGTACTTC.

This clonotype has ten or more counts. The chain employs TRBV30 and TRBJ1-5; 9 bases are a match to TRBD1. The germline V gene encodes CDR1 GTSNPN and CDR2 SVGIG (reference sequence). This CDR3 has 18 amino acids. V dropped 2 bases and J dropped 0; count of bases not matched to a gene: 11. CDR3 region: CAWSRPGQGTYSNQPQHF. The CDR3 coding sequence is TGTGCCTGGAGTCGACCGGGACAGGGAACATATAGCAATCAGCCCCAGCATTTT.

This clonotype was counted at least ten times. J is TRBJ2-5 and V is TRBV20-1, with 12 bases that match TRBD2. V was pared by 0 bases and J by 5 bases, with 4 bases of the junction left unmatched. The CDR3 sequence is 15 residues long. Germline V gives CDR1 DFQATT, CDR2 SNEGSKA (reference sequence). CDR3 residues: CSARETSGSFETQYF. CDR3 DNA sequence: TGCAGTGCTAGAGAGACTAGCGGGAGTTTCGAGACCCAGTACTTC.

This clonotype was observed a handful of times. V usage is TRBV2 and J usage is TRBJ1-1; D gene uncertain. Trimming took 4 bases from V and 7 from J, leaving 10 bases between them. Germline-derived CDR1 and CDR2 are SNHLY and FYNNEI. The CDR3 is 12 residues long. The CDR3: CASSGGDGEAFF. CDR3 coding DNA: TGTGCCAGCAGTGGAGGTGACGGTGAAGCTTTCTTT.

There are many counts of this clonotype. The genes are TRBV29-1 and TRBJ2-2; no firm D call. This CDR3 contains 12 residues. Germline assignment: CDR1 SQVTM and CDR2 ANQGSEA. The V end was cut by 7 bases, the J end by 4 bases, with 10 bases between. CDR3 amino acids: CSAKRGTGELFF. DNA for the CDR3: TGCAGCGCCAAGAGAGGCACCGGGGAGCTGTTTTTT.

The table lists this clonotype with many counts. The genes are TRBV18 and TRBJ1-1, with 9 bases that match TRBD1. The CDR3 covers 15 residues. Germline V gives CDR1 KGHSH, CDR2 LQKENI. V was pared by 4 bases and J by 5 bases, with 8 bases of the junction left unmatched. CDR3 residues: CASSLGQGVLTEAFF. The CDR3 coding sequence is TGTGCCAGCTCACTGGGACAGGGTGTTTTAACTGAAGCTTTCTTT. Using reference TRBV18 and TRBJ1-1 for the parts outside the CDR3, the full variable domain is NAGVMQNPRHLVRRRGQEARLRCSPMKGHSHVYWYRQLPEEGLKFMVYLQKENIIDESGMPKERFSAEFPKEGPSILRIQQVVRGDSAAYFCASSLGQGVLTEAFFGQGTRLTVV.

This sequence joins TRBV2 and TRBJ1-4, with D possibly being TRBD1 (5 bases). V dropped 0 bases and J dropped 4 bases, with 12 bases sitting between them. Per the germline V gene, CDR1 is SNHLY and CDR2 is FYNNEI. CDR3 length equals 16 residues. In DNA, the CDR3 is TGTGCCAGCAGTGAAGCTATCTGGAGGGGTAATGAAAAACTGTTTTTT. Protein product: CASSEAIWRGNEKLFF.

Notes on this clonotype: This CDR3 is missing its conserved last phenylalanine or tryptophan, likely due to a read error. This sequence joins TRBV5-1 and TRBJ1-5; D is unclear. This CDR3 has 15 residues. The V and J ends lost 0 bases and 0 bases respectively, with 7 bases between them. In germline, CDR1 is SGHRS, CDR2 YFSETQ. CDR3 amino acids: CASSLDGDSNQPQHS. DNA of the CDR3: TGCGCCAGCAGCTTGGACGGAGATAGCAATCAGCCCCAGCATTCT.

This clonotype occurred many times. The chain is built from TRBV10-3 and TRBJ1-2, with D unresolved. Trimming removed 0 bases at V and 6 bases at J, with 8 bases between. CDR3 length: 13 residues. Germline assignment: CDR1 ENHRY and CDR2 SYGVKD. The CDR3 reads CAISESDSHGYTF. CDR3 sequence (DNA): TGTGCCATCAGTGAGTCGGATTCTCATGGCTACACCTTC.

The genes are TRBV3-1 and TRBJ1-1, with a possible D match to TRBD1 (5 bases). The CDR3 is 15 amino acids. Trimming removed 0 bases from V and 1 base from J, with 9 bases in between. CDR1 is LGHDT and CDR2 is YNNKEL in the germline V gene (reference sequence). CDR3 amino acids: CASSQDVQANTEAFF. The CDR3 DNA follows: TGTGCCAGCAGCCAAGACGTACAGGCGAACACTGAAGCTTTCTTT.

This clonotype was seen ten or more times. The chain uses TRBV20-1 and TRBJ2-2, with TRBD2 matching over 13 bases. Trimming took 0 bases from V and 0 from J; bases not matched to a gene: 10. Per the germline V gene, CDR1 is DFQATT and CDR2 is SNEGSKA (reference sequence). The CDR3 is made up of 20 amino acids. CDR3: CSARDALLAGGPSNTGELFF. The CDR3 DNA reads TGCAGTGCTAGAGATGCGCTACTAGCGGGAGGGCCTTCGAACACCGGGGAGCTGTTTTTT.

The sample holds many counts of this clonotype. The chain combines TRBV11-2 with TRBJ2-1; the D call may be TRBD1 or TRBD2 (6 bases each). Germline CDR1 is SGHAT and CDR2 is FQNNGV. Trimming took 0 bases from V and 15 from J, leaving 12 bases between them. The CDR3 totals 12 residues. DNA for the CDR3: TGTGCCAGCAGCTTAGAGGGGGGCCAGGGGTTCTTC. The encoded protein is CASSLEGGQGFF. Looking up the rest from reference TRBV11-2 and TRBJ2-1 gives the full variable domain: EAGVAQSPRYKIIEKRQSVAFWCNPISGHATLYWYQQILGQGPKLLIQFQNNGVVDDSQLPKDRFSAERLKGVDSTLKIQPAKLEDSAVYLCASSLEGGQGFFGPGTRLTVL.

The chain carries TRBV6-4 and TRBJ2-3, with 7 bases identical to TRBD1. The germline V gene has CDR1 MRHNA and CDR2 SNTAGT. CDR3 length: 14 amino acids. V was clipped by 6 bases and J by 2 bases; unmatched bases: 5. The CDR3 sequence: CASRPGTDTDTQYF. In DNA form, the CDR3 reads TGTGCCAGCAGACCCGGGACAGACACAGATACGCAGTATTTT.

There are many counts of this clonotype. The chain employs TRBV27 and TRBJ2-2; D is undetermined. The CDR3 loop spans 14 amino acids. Germline lookup yields CDR1 MNHEY and CDR2 SMNVEV (reference sequence). Trimming cost V 6 bases and J 7 bases, with 15 bases left between them. CDR3 residues: CASRLLGLGGELFF. CDR3 DNA: TGTGCCAGCAGACTTCTAGGTTTAGGCGGGGAGCTGTTTTTT.

This clonotype has at least ten counts. This chain links TRBV6-1 with TRBJ2-5, with TRBD2 matching 9 bases. V trimming: 5 bases; J trimming: 2 bases; junction bases outside the gene matches: 6. The CDR3 extends over 15 amino acids. The V gene's germline CDR1 is MNHNS and CDR2 SASEGT. CDR3 bases: TGTGCCAGCAGTTCGTCTAGCGGGGTGCAAGAGACCCAGTACTTC. This encodes CASSSSSGVQETQYF.

This clonotype appeared many times. This chain joins TRBV29-1 and TRBJ1-1; D perhaps matches TRBD1 (6 bases). This CDR3 contains 14 residues. V lost 1 base and J lost 1, with 10 bases in between. The germline V gene encodes CDR1 SQVTM and CDR2 ANQGSEA. CDR3 bases: TGCAGCGTTGAAGTTAGGGGGGCGAACACTGAAGCTTTCTTT. Translating gives CSVEVRGANTEAFF.

Regarding this clonotype: Compared with germline, one end of the junction differs, possibly owing to a read error. This chain links TRBV7-7 with TRBJ2-5, with 7 bases lining up with TRBD1. The germline gives CDR1 SSHAT, CDR2 FNYEAQ (reference sequence). There are 18 residues in the CDR3. CDR3 DNA sequence: TGTGCTAGCAGCTTAGAATCCACAGGGGCCAGAAACGAAGAGGCCCAGTACTTC. As protein: CASSLESTGARNEEAQYF.

The chain is built from TRBV7-8 and TRBJ2-1, with 8 nucleotides matching TRBD2. Germline loops: CDR1 SGHVS, CDR2 FQNEAQ. The CDR3 spans 15 residues. The junction had 6 bases not matched to a gene; V was cut back by 2 bases and J by 6 bases. The chain's CDR3 is CASSLNGRAGNEQFF. CDR3 in DNA: TGTGCCAGCAGCTTAAACGGGAGGGCCGGCAATGAGCAGTTCTTC.

This clonotype has at least ten counts. The chain has TRBV9 and TRBJ1-4; D remains ambiguous. The CDR3 consists of 18 residues. Per germline, CDR1 SGDLS and CDR2 YYNGEE. Trimming removed 4 bases from V and 2 bases from J, with 21 bases in between. This CDR3 reads CASSPRRGLLLTNEKLFF. The DNA of the CDR3 is TGTGCCAGCAGCCCACGAAGAGGGCTCCTCCTCACTAATGAAAAACTGTTTTTT.

The chain combines TRBV27 with TRBJ2-7, with D uncertain. V was cut by 4 bases and J by 3 bases, with 13 bases left in between. CDR3 size: 14 residues. The germline V gene encodes CDR1 MNHEY and CDR2 SMNVEV (reference sequence). CDR3: CASSSGKAYYEQYF. The CDR3 bases are TGTGCCAGCAGTTCCGGCAAGGCATACTACGAGCAGTACTTC.

This clonotype was picked up many times. This rearrangement joins TRBV4-1 to TRBJ2-2; D gene unclear. Trimming took off 5 bases at V and 6 bases at J, with 19 bases between the two ends. The length of the CDR3 is 16 residues. Germline V lookup: CDR1 MGHRA, CDR2 YSYEKL. CDR3 in DNA: TGCGCCAGCAGCTTCCAGCTGGTGGAAGGCGCCGGGGAGCTGTTTTTT. It encodes CASSFQLVEGAGELFF.